Listed below are T cell receptor beta chains from one sample, sequenced in a study of preoperative IRX-2 immunotherapy in early breast cancer. Sequencing used immunoSEQ multiplex PCR; TCRdb keeps in-frame clones, though not all of them. The table records about 98,000 clones, 86% of them present only once. Source: tumor tissue, taken after IRX-2 immunotherapy. These receptors all stem from a human donor with breast cancer. The CDR3 runs from the conserved cysteine through the conserved F or W. Fields, in order: D gene, J gene, clone size, V gene, CDR3 length, CDR3 DNA, CDR3 protein. A D gene is named only where the DNA matches it firmly. Size is stated for part of the rows, as once, few or many counts, or as a class when the clone is expanded.

D gene: NA
J gene: TRBJ2-5
clone size: NA
V gene: TRBV18
CDR3 length: 13
CDR3 DNA: TGTGCCAGCTCAGTACGACTAGAAGAGACCCAGTACTTC
CDR3 protein: CASSVRLEETQYF

D gene: TRBD1
J gene: TRBJ2-7
clone size: NA
V gene: TRBV29-1
CDR3 length: 12
CDR3 DNA: TGCAGCGTTGAGGGACAGGGGTACGAGCAGTACTTC
CDR3 protein: CSVEGQGYEQYF

D gene: TRBD1
J gene: TRBJ1-3
clone size: NA
V gene: TRBV6-7
CDR3 length: 15
CDR3 DNA: TGTGCCAGCAGAGTAGCGACAGGGGGCGGAAACACCATATATTTT
CDR3 protein: CASRVATGGGNTIYF

D gene: TRBD1
J gene: TRBJ2-1
clone size: NA
V gene: TRBV5-1
CDR3 length: 14
CDR3 DNA: TGCGCCAGCACAAAAGAACAGGGGGCAGGAGAGCAGTTCTTC
CDR3 protein: CASTKEQGAGEQFF

D gene: TRBD1
J gene: TRBJ2-7
clone size: once
V gene: TRBV18
CDR3 length: 15
CDR3 DNA: TGTGCCAGCTCACCACCGGGGACAGGGTACTACGAGCAGTACTTC
CDR3 protein: CASSPPGTGYYEQYF

D gene: NA
J gene: TRBJ1-1
clone size: NA
V gene: TRBV29-1
CDR3 length: 12
CDR3 DNA: TGCAGCGGTTATGGGGGGAACACTGAAGCTTTCTTT
CDR3 protein: CSGYGGNTEAFF

D gene: NA
J gene: TRBJ2-1
clone size: NA
V gene: TRBV28
CDR3 length: 15
CDR3 DNA: TGTGCCAGCAGTTCCCCAAGAAAGTCGGACAATGAGCAGTTCTTC
CDR3 protein: CASSSPRKSDNEQFF

D gene: NA
J gene: TRBJ2-3
clone size: NA
V gene: TRBV14
CDR3 length: 13
CDR3 DNA: TGTGCCAGCAGACCCCGACAGGACTATACGCAGTATTTT
CDR3 protein: CASRPRQDYTQYF

D gene: NA
J gene: TRBJ2-6
clone size: NA
V gene: TRBV29-1
CDR3 length: 12
CDR3 DNA: TGCAGCGCTGACTCTGGGGCCAACGTCCTGACTTTC
CDR3 protein: CSADSGANVLTF

D gene: TRBD2
J gene: TRBJ2-1
clone size: NA
V gene: TRBV10-3
CDR3 length: 15
CDR3 DNA: TGTGCCATCAGTGAGCAACTAGCGGGGGGAGGTGAGCAGTTCTTC
CDR3 protein: CAISEQLAGGGEQFF

D gene: TRBD1
J gene: TRBJ2-2
clone size: once
V gene: TRBV5-1
CDR3 length: 15
CDR3 DNA: TGCGCCAGCAGCTTGCGCGGACAGGGTGGCGGGGAGCTGTTTTTT
CDR3 protein: CASSLRGQGGGELFF

D gene: TRBD1
J gene: TRBJ1-2
clone size: NA
V gene: TRBV18
CDR3 length: 13
CDR3 DNA: TGTGCCAGCCAGACAGGGACTAACTATGGCTACACCTTC
CDR3 protein: CASQTGTNYGYTF

D gene: NA
J gene: TRBJ1-4
clone size: NA
V gene: TRBV14
CDR3 length: 14
CDR3 DNA: TGTGCCAGCAGCCAAGACAGCTCTAATGAAAAACTGTTTTTT
CDR3 protein: CASSQDSSNEKLFF

D gene: TRBD1
J gene: TRBJ2-1
clone size: NA
V gene: TRBV7-4
CDR3 length: 19
CDR3 DNA: TGTGCCAGCAGCCCCGCGGGACAGGGAAGGACTAGCTCCTACAATGAGCAGTTCTTC
CDR3 protein: CASSPAGQGRTSSYNEQFF

D gene: TRBD1
J gene: TRBJ1-3
clone size: NA
V gene: TRBV28
CDR3 length: 16
CDR3 DNA: TGTGCCAGCAGGAGGGACAGGTTCGTCTCTGGAAACACCATATATTTT
CDR3 protein: CASRRDRFVSGNTIYF

D gene: NA
J gene: TRBJ1-2
clone size: few
V gene: TRBV29-1
CDR3 length: 13
CDR3 DNA: TGCAGCGTTGAAGACAGGGAGGTTAGGGGCTACACCTTC
CDR3 protein: CSVEDREVRGYTF

D gene: TRBD2
J gene: TRBJ2-7
clone size: once
V gene: TRBV5-1
CDR3 length: 16
CDR3 DNA: TGCGCCAGCAGCTCCCCTCGGGGGGGGTCGGGCTACGAGCAGTACTTC
CDR3 protein: CASSSPRGGSGYEQYF

D gene: TRBD1
J gene: TRBJ1-3
clone size: NA
V gene: TRBV18
CDR3 length: 16
CDR3 DNA: TGTGCCAGCTCACCGCGACAGGGAGATTCTGGAAACACCATATATTTT
CDR3 protein: CASSPRQGDSGNTIYF

D gene: TRBD2
J gene: TRBJ2-3
clone size: NA
V gene: TRBV6-8
CDR3 length: 18
CDR3 DNA: TGTGCCAGCAGTGCTTTCTCCGGGACTAGCGGGAGGGCAGATACGCAGTATTTT
CDR3 protein: CASSAFSGTSGRADTQYF

D gene: TRBD1
J gene: TRBJ2-5
clone size: NA
V gene: TRBV5-1
CDR3 length: 15
CDR3 DNA: TGCGCCAGCAGCTGGAGGGGGCAGGGGGCCGAGACCCAGTACTTC
CDR3 protein: CASSWRGQGAETQYF

D gene: TRBD2
J gene: TRBJ2-3
clone size: NA
V gene: TRBV11-3
CDR3 length: 16
CDR3 DNA: TGTGCCAGCAGCTTTCCAACTAGCGGGGGCGCAGATACGCAGTATTTT
CDR3 protein: CASSFPTSGGADTQYF

D gene: TRBD1
J gene: TRBJ2-1
clone size: once
V gene: TRBV12-5
CDR3 length: 17
CDR3 DNA: TGTGCTAGTGGTTTGGTACTCGGGGGACAGGGCTACAATGAGCAGTTCTTC
CDR3 protein: CASGLVLGGQGYNEQFF

D gene: NA
J gene: TRBJ1-2
clone size: NA
V gene: TRBV10-2
CDR3 length: 13
CDR3 DNA: TGCGCCAGCATGGCGGCCAGTCTGGGGGGCTACACCTTC
CDR3 protein: CASMAASLGGYTF

D gene: NA
J gene: TRBJ1-5
clone size: NA
V gene: TRBV30
CDR3 length: 16
CDR3 DNA: TGTGCCTGGAGTGTACGGGGGGGCGCGGGCAATCAGCCCCAGCATTTT
CDR3 protein: CAWSVRGGAGNQPQHF

D gene: TRBD2
J gene: TRBJ2-1
clone size: NA
V gene: TRBV6-7
CDR3 length: 11
CDR3 DNA: TGTGCCAGTAGCGGGAGACATGAGCAGTTCTTC
CDR3 protein: CASSGRHEQFF